Listed below are T cell receptor beta chains from one sample, sequenced in a study of metastatic and nonmetastatic thyroid tumors. TCRdb re-called clones via MiXCR from the PCR reads. Of 25,000 to 30,000 clones listed, less than 4% were seen once; the top ten hold approximately 3%. The sample comprised blood. The source of these receptors is a male donor with papillary thyroid cancer or a benign thyroid nodule (not recorded which). Some clones in this sample may be carry-over from other donors' samples. CDR3s include the opening cysteine and the closing phenylalanine or tryptophan. D genes are given only for firm matches. Some rows have no size entry. The others give once, few or many, or a class for an expanded clone.

j_call	clone_size	v_call	d_call	cdr3_aa	cdr3_nt
TRBJ1-6	NA	TRBV20-1	NA	CSARVDTTNSPLHF	TGCAGTGCTAGAGTGGACACTACTAATTCACCCCTCCACTTT
TRBJ2-3	medium-sized	TRBV6-1	NA	CASSEAYTDTQYF	TGTGCCAGCAGCGAAGCTTACACAGATACGCAGTATTTT
TRBJ2-7	few	TRBV20-1	TRBD2	CSANLEGREPRAYEQYF	TGCAGTGCTAACCTAGAAGGGCGGGAGCCCCGAGCCTACGAGCAGTACTTC
TRBJ2-1	NA	TRBV6-2/TRBV6-3	TRBD2	CASNHRLAGGEEQFF	TGTGCCAGCAATCACCGACTAGCGGGAGGGGAGGAGCAGTTCTTC
TRBJ2-3	few	TRBV6-9	NA	CASSPDYPTSGHTQYF	TGTGCCAGCAGCCCGGACTACCCCACGTCAGGGCACACGCAGTATTTT
TRBJ2-2	many	TRBV7-8	TRBD1	CASSRWTGDTGELFF	TGTGCCAGCAGCAGATGGACAGGGGACACCGGGGAGCTGTTTTTT
TRBJ1-1	NA	TRBV12-3/TRBV12-4	NA	CASSLRVTEAFF	TGTGCCAGCAGTTTGAGAGTTACTGAAGCTTTCTTT
TRBJ1-2	NA	TRBV25-1	TRBD1	CASSVTGDNYGYTF	TGTGCCAGCAGTGTGACAGGGGACAACTATGGCTACACCTTC
TRBJ2-3	many	TRBV7-9	NA	CASSPRTASTDTQYF	TGTGCCAGCAGCCCCCGGACAGCCAGCACAGATACGCAGTATTTT
TRBJ2-7	few	TRBV6-2/TRBV6-3	NA	CASRYLEGSAMYEQYF	TGTGCCAGCAGATACCTGGAGGGCTCGGCGATGTACGAGCAGTACTTC
TRBJ2-1	medium-sized	TRBV6-2/TRBV6-3	TRBD2	CASRLAGGSSYNEQFF	TGTGCCAGCAGACTAGCGGGAGGTAGCTCCTACAATGAGCAGTTCTTC
TRBJ1-5	NA	TRBV2	TRBD1	CASGAPTGISNQPQHF	TGTGCCAGCGGAGCCCCGACAGGGATAAGCAATCAGCCCCAGCATTTT
TRBJ2-1	medium-sized	TRBV6-2/TRBV6-3	TRBD2	CASSYGGGGRGTEQFF	TGTGCCAGCAGTTACGGGGGTGGCGGGAGGGGAACCGAGCAGTTCTTC
TRBJ1-3	NA	TRBV12-3/TRBV12-4	NA	CASTEGGLSEKTIYF	TGTGCCAGCACAGAAGGGGGGCTCTCTGAAAAAACCATATATTTT
TRBJ2-4	many	TRBV6-1	TRBD2	CASSSLFSGRSQSDKNIQYF	TGTGCCAGCAGTTCTCTCTTTAGCGGGAGATCTCAATCGGACAAAAACATTCAGTACTTC
TRBJ1-4	NA	TRBV6-1	TRBD1	CASSQRTGGGEKLFF	TGTGCCAGCAGTCAGAGGACAGGGGGGGGTGAAAAACTGTTTTTT
TRBJ1-5	many	TRBV7-6	NA	CASSLARGFSQPQHF	TGTGCCAGCAGCTTAGCCCGGGGTTTTTCGCAGCCCCAGCATTTT
TRBJ2-2	few	TRBV6-1	NA	CASSPSEAGELFF	TGTGCCAGCAGCCCTTCCGAGGCCGGGGAGCTGTTTTTT
TRBJ2-5	medium-sized	TRBV12-3/TRBV12-4	NA	CASSLYGQETQYF	TGTGCCAGCAGTTTATACGGCCAAGAGACCCAGTACTTC
TRBJ2-2	medium-sized	TRBV19	NA	CASSIGAGTGELFF	TGTGCCAGTAGTATTGGCGCGGGGACCGGGGAGCTGTTTTTT
TRBJ2-1	many	TRBV20-1	NA	CSARVAGTDNEQFF	TGCAGTGCTAGAGTGGCAGGGACGGACAATGAGCAGTTCTTC
TRBJ1-1	NA	TRBV29-1	NA	CIATPGGNEAFF	TGCATCGCCACCCCGGGGGGCAATGAGGCTTTCTTT
TRBJ1-4	few	TRBV30	NA	CAWSERPNEKLFF	TGTGCCTGGAGTGAACGACCAAATGAAAAACTGTTTTTT
TRBJ2-7	NA	TRBV11-1	TRBD2	CASSPTLAEPSYEQYF	TGTGCCAGCAGCCCAACTCTAGCGGAGCCCTCCTACGAGCAGTACTTC
TRBJ1-6	few	TRBV2	NA	CASIAVHNSPLHF	TGTGCCAGCATTGCTGTACATAATTCACCCCTCCACTTT
TRBJ2-7	NA	TRBV28	TRBD1	CASSLRTGRYEQYF	TGTGCCAGCAGTTTAAGGACAGGGAGGTACGAGCAGTACTTC
TRBJ2-1	many	TRBV20-1	TRBD2	CSARLLAGGTEQFF	TGCAGTGCTAGGCTTTTGGCGGGGGGAACTGAGCAGTTCTTC
TRBJ2-1	few	TRBV2	NA	CASRTLTYNNEQFF	TGTGCCAGCCGGACACTGACTTACAACAATGAGCAGTTCTTC
TRBJ1-1	medium-sized	TRBV27	NA	CASSLGGSMNTEAFF	TGTGCCAGCAGTTTAGGCGGGAGCATGAACACTGAAGCTTTCTTT
TRBJ2-3	few	TRBV28	TRBD2	CASSPVAGSTDTQYF	TGTGCCAGCAGTCCGGTAGCGGGAAGCACAGATACGCAGTATTTT